Below, 27 T cell receptor beta chains from the same sample are listed, as sequenced in a study of T cell responses to AZD1222 COVID-19 vaccine. Sequencing used immunoSEQ multiplex PCR; TCRdb keeps in-frame clones, though not all of them. The data contain about 110,000 clones, roughly nine tenths of them seen just once; the ten biggest clones take up 1.6%. The material sequenced was peripheral blood, taken on day 0 of AZD1222 vaccination. The receptors derive from an adult in good health.

The rearrangement links TRBV3-1 (or the pseudogene TRBV3-2) to TRBJ2-7; the D gene is possibly TRBD2 (6 bases). The germline V gene encodes CDR1 LGHDT and CDR2 YNNKEL (reference sequence). This CDR3 has 13 amino acids. Trimming cost V 3 bases and J 6 bases, with 12 bases left between them. The CDR3 spells CASSHLGGAEQYF. In DNA form, the CDR3 reads TGTGCCAGCAGCCACCTAGGAGGGGCCGAGCAGTACTTC.

The rearrangement joins TRBV15 to TRBJ1-2; D is uncertain. Germline V CDR1 and CDR2: LNHNV, YYDKDF (reference sequence). The CDR3 covers 13 residues. V lost 3 bases and J 4 bases, leaving 9 bases between the germline ends. CDR3 sequence (DNA): TGTGCCACCAGCAGGGAGGTCGGCTATGGCTACACCTTC. This gives the protein CATSREVGYGYTF.

J is TRBJ1-3 and V is TRBV7-2; D is perhaps TRBD1 (6 bases). The CDR3 covers 17 residues. V shed 3 bases and J shed 0 bases, with 15 bases lying between them. Germline CDR1 is SGHTA and CDR2 is FQGNSA. The CDR3 region is CASSFGGPGYSGNTIYF. In DNA, the CDR3 is TGTGCCAGCAGCTTTGGGGGGCCGGGGTACTCTGGAAACACCATATATTTT.

The chain is built from TRBV21-1 and TRBJ2-4; TRBD1 reflects the table's D call only, with no check against the DNA. TRBV21-1 corresponds to a pseudogene. This CDR3 contains 15 residues. This CDR3 reads CATDDRRLAKNIQYF. In DNA form, the CDR3 reads TGTGCCACGGACGACAGGCGCCTAGCCAAAAACATTCAGTACTTC.

This chain connects TRBV9 to TRBJ1-1, with a possible D match to TRBD1 (5 bases). Trimming removed 3 bases at V and 4 bases at J, with 13 bases between. The CDR3 has 14 amino acids. Germline V gene sequence: CDR1 SGDLS, CDR2 YYNGEE. CDR3 loop: CASSAQGGGTEAFF. The CDR3 DNA sequence: TGTGCCAGCAGCGCCCAGGGAGGCGGCACTGAAGCTTTCTTT.

The chain employs TRBV19 and TRBJ1-1; D might be TRBD1 (5 bases). Germline values: CDR1 LNHDA, CDR2 SQIVND (reference sequence). This CDR3 is built from 12 residues. The V end was cut by 1 base, the J end by 8 bases, with 8 bases between. The CDR3 nucleotides are TGTGCCAGTAGTATAGCCGCAGGGGAAGCTTTCTTT. Translated, it gives CASSIAAGEAFF.

The chain's CDR3 is CASSLGQGPYNEQFF. The CDR3 bases are TGCGCCAGCAGCTTGGGACAGGGGCCCTACAATGAGCAGTTCTTC. V and J are TRBV5-1 and TRBJ2-1; 8 nucleotides align to TRBD1. CDR3 length: 15 residues. J lost 2 bases, V lost 0 bases, and 1 base had no gene match. From germline, CDR1 is SGHRS and CDR2 YFSETQ.

The chain couples TRBV11-3 to TRBJ2-2; 15 bases fit TRBD2. Germline CDR1 is SGHNT and CDR2 is YENEEA. The trim removed 4 bases at V and 5 bases at J, leaving 2 bases unmatched. CDR3 length: 16 amino acids. The CDR3 protein is CASSSGLAGGTGELFF. CDR3 bases: TGTGCCAGCAGCTCGGGACTAGCGGGAGGAACCGGGGAGCTGTTTTTT.

V usage is TRBV30 and J usage is TRBJ2-7, with 7 bases matching TRBD1. The germline V gene encodes CDR1 GTSNPN and CDR2 SVGIG (reference sequence). The CDR3 spans 14 residues. Trimming at V came to 1 base and at J to 3 bases, leaving 6 bases not matched to a gene. CDR3 bases: TGTGCCTGGAGTGCCTACGGGACAGTCTACGAGCAGTACTTC. Translation gives CAWSAYGTVYEQYF.

This rearrangement joins TRBV27 to TRBJ2-3, with 8 bases fitting TRBD1. Germline-derived CDR1 and CDR2 are MNHEY and SMNVEV (reference sequence). The CDR3 is made up of 15 amino acids. The V gene end was trimmed by 5 bases and the J gene end by 0 bases; junction bases not matched to a gene: 4. CDR3 DNA: TGTGCCAGCAGTCGACAGGGGAAGAGCACAGATACGCAGTATTTT. Encoded protein: CASSRQGKSTDTQYF.

This clone was counted between two and nine times. The V and J genes are TRBV29-1 and TRBJ1-2; 12 bases map to TRBD1. The trim removed 6 bases at V and 8 bases at J, leaving 7 bases unmatched. Germline loops: CDR1 SQVTM, CDR2 ANQGSEA. The CDR3 spans 13 residues. The CDR3 DNA reads TGCAGCGTCCCAAGAGGGACAGGGGGCGGCTACACCTTC. It encodes CSVPRGTGGGYTF.

This chain joins TRBV2 and TRBJ2-6, with 9 nucleotides matching TRBD1. This CDR3 is built from 17 residues. Germline V gene lookup returns CDR1 SNHLY and CDR2 FYNNEI. V lost 6 bases to trimming and J lost 2 bases; unmatched junction nucleotides: 8. CDR3 DNA: TGTGCCAGCAGGGAGACAGGGGGAGCGCCTGGGGCCAACGTCCTGACTTTC. Translating gives CASRETGGAPGANVLTF.

The gene calls are TRBV6-4 and TRBJ1-2, with TRBD1 as a possible D gene (5 bases). Looked up from germline, CDR1 is MRHNA and CDR2 is SNTAGT. V was trimmed by 2 bases and J by 4 bases, leaving 8 bases between them. The CDR3 runs 13 residues. CDR3 protein: CASSDTGTYGYTF. CDR3 in DNA: TGTGCCAGCAGTGACACCGGGACCTATGGCTACACCTTC.

In its sample, this clone was seen once. The chain employs TRBV5-1 and TRBJ1-1; 8 nucleotides align to TRBD1. In germline, CDR1 is SGHRS, CDR2 YFSETQ. The CDR3 length is 15 residues. V trimming: 0 bases; J trimming: 0 bases; junction bases outside the gene matches: 1. The CDR3 loop is CASSLEGQVNTEAFF. Written as DNA, the CDR3 is TGCGCCAGCAGCTTGGAGGGACAGGTGAACACTGAAGCTTTCTTT.

This chain links TRBV11-2 with TRBJ2-1; 8 bases are shared with TRBD2. The CDR3 sequence is 16 residues long. Germline trimming cut 2 bases from V and 0 bases from J; bases unmatched to any gene: 3. The germline V gene encodes CDR1 SGHAT and CDR2 FQNNGV. Here the CDR3 reads CASSLRLASSYNEQFF. The CDR3 coding sequence is TGTGCCAGCAGCTTACGACTAGCGAGCTCCTACAATGAGCAGTTCTTC.

The rearrangement uses TRBV30 and TRBJ2-1, with D perhaps TRBD1 (6 bases). V was trimmed by 4 bases and J by 4 bases, leaving 8 bases between them. CDR1 and CDR2 from the germline V gene are GTSNPN and SVGIG (reference sequence). This CDR3 contains 12 residues. The CDR3 spells CAWTGAYNEQFF. The CDR3 DNA sequence: TGTGCCTGGACAGGGGCGTACAATGAGCAGTTCTTC.

This clone was seen just once. J is TRBJ2-3 and V is TRBV5-1; TRBD2 matches at 10 bases. Germline CDR1 and CDR2: SGHRS and YFSETQ. The CDR3 contains 19 residues. V lost 3 bases, J lost 2 bases, and 15 bases stayed unmatched. The CDR3: CASSSAPHSTSGYTDTQYF. Here the CDR3 DNA reads TGCGCCAGCAGCTCGGCGCCTCATTCGACTAGCGGGTACACAGATACGCAGTATTTT.

This chain connects TRBV2 to TRBJ2-5; TRBD2 matches 14 bases. Germline V gene lookup returns CDR1 SNHLY and CDR2 FYNNEI. The CDR3 is 15 residues long. V lost 4 bases, J lost 5 bases, and 3 bases stayed unmatched. CDR3 loop: CASSGGLAGVETQYF. In DNA, the CDR3 is TGTGCCAGCAGTGGGGGACTAGCGGGAGTCGAGACCCAGTACTTC.

This clone appeared once. This rearrangement joins TRBV5-8 to TRBJ1-2; D may be TRBD1 (6 bases). Germline V CDR1 and CDR2: SGHTS, YDEGEE. V lost 4 bases and J lost 0, with 10 bases in between. The length of the CDR3 is 14 residues. The CDR3 DNA sequence: TGTGCCAGCAGCCAGGGACATTCTAACTATGGCTACACCTTC. It yields the protein CASSQGHSNYGYTF. The whole variable domain, filled in from reference TRBV5-8 and TRBJ1-2, reads EAGVTQSPTHLIKTRGQQATLRCSPISGHTSVYWYQQALGLGLQFLLWYDEGEERNRGNFPPRFSGRQFPNYSSELNVNALELEDSALYLCASSQGHSNYGYTFGSGTRLTVV.

The chain couples TRBV30 to TRBJ1-5; D is uncertain. There are 12 residues in the CDR3. Trimming stripped 2 bases from V and 6 bases from J, with 8 bases between. Germline CDR1 is GTSNPN and CDR2 is SVGIG (reference sequence). The CDR3 DNA is TGTGCCTGGAGTCTTGGGTCTCAGCCCCAGCATTTT. This encodes CAWSLGSQPQHF.

CDR3: CATSDGRDYGYTF. In nucleotides, the CDR3 is TGTGCCACCAGTGATGGCAGGGACTATGGCTACACCTTC. The J gene is TRBJ1-2, the V gene TRBV24-1; D perhaps matches TRBD1 (5 bases). V gave up 3 bases and J gave up 3 bases, with 7 bases separating them. Germline V gives CDR1 KGHDR, CDR2 SFDVKD. The CDR3 sequence is 13 residues long.

V is TRBV6-1 and J is TRBJ1-4; D remains unclear. The germline V gene has CDR1 MNHNS and CDR2 SASEGT. V was pared by 0 bases and J by 2 bases, with 10 bases between. CDR3 size: 16 residues. CDR3 region: CASSEAKWRTNEKLFF. CDR3 DNA: TGTGCCAGCAGTGAAGCGAAGTGGCGTACTAATGAAAAACTGTTTTTT.

The chain couples TRBV6-1 to TRBJ1-6; possibly TRBD1 for D (5 bases). This CDR3 has 16 residues. Trimming stripped 2 bases from V and 6 bases from J, with 14 bases between. Looked up from germline, CDR1 is MNHNS and CDR2 is SASEGT. The CDR3 DNA reads as TGTGCCAGCAGTGAACTGGGGGGGAATGGTAATTCACCCCTCCACTTT. As protein: CASSELGGNGNSPLHF.

The gene calls are TRBV27 and TRBJ2-3, with 11 bases lining up with TRBD2. Per the germline V gene, CDR1 is MNHEY and CDR2 is SMNVEV (reference sequence). The CDR3 is 16 residues long. Unmatched junction bases numbered 7, after V lost 5 bases and J lost 3 bases. CDR3 loop: CASSNPGLAVTDTQYF. As DNA, the CDR3 is TGTGCCAGCAGTAACCCGGGACTAGCGGTTACAGATACGCAGTATTTT.

The gene calls are TRBV3-1 (or the pseudogene TRBV3-2) and TRBJ2-5, with 10 nucleotides matching TRBD2. This CDR3 has 16 residues. Looked up from germline, CDR1 is LGHDT and CDR2 is YNNKEL (reference sequence). V lost 2 bases to trimming and J lost 5 bases; unmatched junction nucleotides: 8. CDR3 sequence (DNA): TGTGCCAGCAGCCAAAAAAGCGGGAGGGCCGAGGAGACCCAGTACTTC. Encoded protein: CASSQKSGRAEETQYF.

This clone appeared once. J is TRBJ1-1 and V is TRBV13, with a tentative D call TRBD1 (5 bases). CDR3 length equals 14 residues. Trimming pared 6 bases from V and 1 base from J, leaving 12 bases between. CDR1 and CDR2 (germline): PRHDT, FYEKMQ (reference sequence). This CDR3 is CASRRRQTNTEAFF. For the CDR3, the DNA is TGTGCCAGCAGGCGTCGACAGACGAACACTGAAGCTTTCTTT.

The chain combines TRBV19 with TRBJ1-5; 8 bases match TRBD1. From germline, CDR1 is LNHDA and CDR2 SQIVND (reference sequence). This CDR3 contains 18 residues. V trimming: 7 bases; J trimming: 3 bases; junction bases outside the gene matches: 17. The CDR3 DNA is TGTGCCAGTACCGGACAGGGAACGGCACGGACTATCAATCAGCCCCAGCATTTT. This encodes CASTGQGTARTINQPQHF.